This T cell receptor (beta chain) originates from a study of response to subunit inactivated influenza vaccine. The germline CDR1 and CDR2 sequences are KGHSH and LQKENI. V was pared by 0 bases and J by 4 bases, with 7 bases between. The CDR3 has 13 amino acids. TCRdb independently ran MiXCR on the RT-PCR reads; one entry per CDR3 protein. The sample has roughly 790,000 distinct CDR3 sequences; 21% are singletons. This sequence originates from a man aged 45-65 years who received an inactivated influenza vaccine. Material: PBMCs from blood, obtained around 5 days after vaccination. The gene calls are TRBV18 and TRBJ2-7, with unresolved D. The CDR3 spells CASSPPPPYEQYF. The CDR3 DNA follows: TGTGCCAGCTCACCACCCCCCCCTTACGAGCAGTACTTC. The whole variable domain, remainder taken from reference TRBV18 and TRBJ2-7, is NAGVMQNPRHLVRRRGQEARLRCSPMKGHSHVYWYRQLPEEGLKFMVYLQKENIIDESGMPKERFSAEFPKEGPSILRIQQVVRGDSAAYFCASSPPPPYEQYFGPGTRLTVT.